The 20 T cell receptor beta chains below all came from one sample that was sequenced in a study of beta chain features in type 1 diabetes. Reverse transcription of all isolated RNA meant that expressed TCRB transcripts were sequenced. Clones were sequenced by immunoSEQ multiplex PCR, and TCRdb holds only the in-frame ones, with some missing. The data contain more than 100,000 clones, 25% to 35% of them singletons. Study results and limitations: TCRB CDR3 length was moderately but significantly reduced in all four CD4+ subsets of Type 1 diabetes patients.

Their cognate antigens are unknown. The specimen was central memory CD4+ T cells from blood. The receptors stem from a woman aged 18-35 years with type 1 diabetes.

CDR3 protein: CASSAGGAQETQYF. The CDR3 DNA sequence: TGTGCCAGCAGCGCGGGGGGGGCCCAAGAGACCCAGTACTTC. This rearrangement joins TRBV9 to TRBJ2-5, with 8 bases aligning to TRBD2. CDR3 length: 14 residues. Germline CDR1 SGDLS, CDR2 YYNGEE. V shed 3 bases and J 1 base; nucleotides not matched to a gene: 2.

This clone came up a few times. The chain joins TRBV7-3 to TRBJ2-3, with 9 bases matching TRBD2. CDR1 and CDR2 (germline): SGHTA, FQGTGA. The CDR3 spans 16 residues. The V and J ends lost 5 bases and 4 bases, in that order; junction bases with no gene match: 10. CDR3: CASSQGTSPASDTQYF. The CDR3 bases are TGTGCCAGCAGCCAAGGGACTAGCCCAGCCTCAGATACGCAGTATTTT.

This rearrangement joins TRBV6-6 to TRBJ2-1; TRBD1 matches at 9 bases. V was clipped by 0 bases and J by 10 bases; unmatched bases: 10. The CDR3 spans 16 residues. Germline assignment: CDR1 MNHNY and CDR2 SVGAGI (reference sequence). The CDR3 reads CASSYSYRGPSREQFF. The CDR3 nucleotides are TGTGCCAGCAGTTACTCATACAGGGGGCCGTCCCGGGAGCAGTTCTTC.

The rearrangement uses TRBV19 and TRBJ2-3; 16 positions agree with TRBD2. Germline lookup yields CDR1 LNHDA and CDR2 SQIVND (reference sequence). With 4 bases clipped from V and 2 bases from J, the junction kept 6 bases outside the gene matches. The CDR3 length is 18 residues. The CDR3 nucleotides read TGTGCCAGTAGTACCCCGGGACTAGCGGGAGGGTTCACAGATACGCAGTATTTT. Translated: CASSTPGLAGGFTDTQYF.

This clone was seen more than once but under ten times. The V call is TRBV7-9, the J call TRBJ2-3; possibly TRBD2 for D (5 bases). V was cut by 5 bases and J by 1 base, with 16 bases left in between. The CDR3 is made up of 16 amino acids. CDR1 is SEHNR and CDR2 is FQNEAQ in the germline V gene (reference sequence). DNA for the CDR3: TGTGCCAGCAGCACTCGGGCGGGCGAGCGCACAGATACGCAGTATTTT. Its translation is CASSTRAGERTDTQYF.

The chain couples TRBV5-1 to TRBJ2-7, with 8 nucleotides matching TRBD1. This CDR3 contains 17 residues. V shed 4 bases, J shed 4 bases, and the junction held 16 bases outside the gene matches. Germline assignment: CDR1 SGHRS and CDR2 YFSETQ. CDR3 in DNA: TGCGCCAGCAGCCCCCGGACAGGGATTGGTGTAGGGTACGAGCAGTACGTC. It encodes CASSPRTGIGVGYEQYV.

The genes are TRBV6-5 and TRBJ1-2, with TRBD1 as a possible D gene (6 bases). This CDR3 has 13 residues. The V and J ends lost 3 bases and 4 bases respectively, with 9 bases between them. Germline CDR1 and CDR2: MNHEY and SVGAGI. As DNA, the CDR3 is TGTGCCAGCAGTTATCAGGGGTCCTATGGCTACACCTTC. It is translated as CASSYQGSYGYTF.

This chain uses TRBV28 with TRBJ2-2; 11 bases map to TRBD1. The germline V gene encodes CDR1 MDHEN and CDR2 SYDVKM. CDR3 length: 16 residues. V was clipped by 4 bases and J by 4 bases; unmatched bases: 5. CDR3 region: CASSSPGTGGTGELFF. In DNA form, the CDR3 reads TGTGCCAGCAGTTCACCCGGGACAGGGGGCACCGGGGAGCTGTTTTTT.

The chain recombines TRBV25-1 with TRBJ1-3, with 7 bases identical to TRBD1. The CDR3 has 16 residues. V shed 2 bases and J 4 bases; nucleotides not matched to a gene: 8. Germline assignment: CDR1 MGHDK and CDR2 SYGVNS. The CDR3 DNA reads as TGTGCCAGCAGTGAAATGGAGGGGGCGGCGGGAAACACCATATATTTT. It yields the protein CASSEMEGAAGNTIYF.

V is TRBV29-1 and J is TRBJ2-3; D is uncertain. The V end lost 4 bases, the J end lost 2 bases, and 16 bases lay between the germline ends. CDR1 is SQVTM and CDR2 is ANQGSEA in the germline V gene. There are 15 residues in the CDR3. Written as DNA, the CDR3 is TGCAGCGTTGGGCGTGTGGGTGAGGACACAGATACGCAGTATTTT. As protein: CSVGRVGEDTDTQYF.

The sample holds a few counts of this clone. Different DNA sequences within this sample yield the same CDR3. The genes are TRBV14 and TRBJ1-1; D gene uncertain. Trimming removed 0 bases from V and 1 base from J, with 6 bases in between. Germline V lookup: CDR1 SGHDN, CDR2 FVKESK. The CDR3 has 14 amino acids. The CDR3 loop reads CASSQESRNTEAFF. The CDR3 nucleotides are TGTGCCAGCAGCCAAGAGTCCAGGAACACTGAAGCTTTCTTT.

Only a few counts were recorded for this clone. The V call is TRBV4-2, the J call TRBJ2-7; D not resolved. Germline assignment: CDR1 LGHNA and CDR2 YNFKEQ. The V gene lost 0 bases and the J gene lost 2 bases, with 17 bases spanning the gap. The CDR3 has 17 amino acids. DNA of the CDR3: TGTGCCAGCAGCCAAGAGGGTCTCGGAGTTTTCCCCTACGAGCAGTACTTC. Residues: CASSQEGLGVFPYEQYF.

The chain couples TRBV19 to TRBJ2-1; TRBD2 matches 9 bases. Trimming cost V 8 bases and J 7 bases; bases outside gene matches: 18. CDR3 length: 17 residues. Per germline, CDR1 LNHDA and CDR2 SQIVND (reference sequence). For the CDR3, the DNA is TGTGCCAGTGTAAAGAGGGGGCTAGCGGGGCGTGAGAATGAGCAGTTCTTC. It is translated as CASVKRGLAGRENEQFF.

This sequence joins TRBV4-1 and TRBJ1-2; D is undetermined. The germline V gene encodes CDR1 MGHRA and CDR2 YSYEKL. CDR3 length equals 13 residues. The germline V and J ends were trimmed by 2 bases and 8 bases, with 12 bases remaining between them. CDR3 protein: CASSQLLQRGYTF. DNA for the CDR3: TGCGCCAGCAGCCAACTCCTCCAGCGGGGCTACACCTTC.

The V gene is TRBV9, the J gene TRBJ2-5; 9 bases line up with TRBD2. V lost 0 bases, J lost 5 bases, and 8 bases stayed unmatched. Germline V gene lookup returns CDR1 SGDLS and CDR2 YYNGEE. The CDR3 is 16 residues long. The CDR3 DNA reads as TGTGCCAGCAGCGTAGGGCGGGAGGGCCGGTGGGAGACCCAGTACTTC. Translating gives CASSVGREGRWETQYF. Full variable domain (remainder filled in from reference TRBV9 and TRBJ2-5): DSGVTQTPKHLITATGQRVTLRCSPRSGDLSVYWYQQSLDQGLQFLIQYYNGEERAKGNILERFSAQQFPDLHSELNLSSLELGDSALYFCASSVGREGRWETQYFGPGTRLLVL.

This clone has only a few counts. V usage is TRBV28 and J usage is TRBJ2-7; 8 bases are shared with TRBD1. Trimming removed 5 bases from V and 1 base from J; junction bases left unmatched: 4. Germline CDR1 reads MDHEN; CDR2 reads SYDVKM. The CDR3 consists of 14 residues. This chain's CDR3 is CASSPWTGSYEQYF. For the CDR3, the DNA is TGTGCCAGCAGTCCCTGGACAGGGTCCTACGAGCAGTACTTC.

This sequence joins TRBV5-1 and TRBJ2-1; weak D call: TRBD1 (6 bases). The CDR3 has 15 amino acids. V was clipped by 4 bases and J by 4 bases, with 15 bases between them. Germline lookup yields CDR1 SGHRS and CDR2 YFSETQ. In DNA form, the CDR3 reads TGCGCCAGCAGCCCGGACAGAGGCGGGTACAATGAGCAGTTCTTC. It codes for CASSPDRGGYNEQFF.

The chain carries TRBV2 and TRBJ2-6; 8 bases are shared with TRBD1. Germline-derived CDR1 and CDR2 are SNHLY and FYNNEI. This CDR3 contains 17 residues. V dropped 7 bases and J dropped 5; count of bases not matched to a gene: 13. CDR3 in amino acids: CASIPGQAVFRANVLTF. In nucleotides, the CDR3 is TGTGCCAGCATCCCGGGACAGGCGGTCTTTAGGGCCAACGTCCTGACTTTC.

This clone was counted only a few times. The chain is built from TRBV2 and TRBJ1-4; 8 bases are a match to TRBD1. Germline V gives CDR1 SNHLY, CDR2 FYNNEI. The V segment lost 6 bases and the J segment 3 bases; nucleotides outside the gene matches: 9. The CDR3 runs 16 residues. The DNA for the CDR3 is TGTGCCAGCAGCCCCGGACAGGGTGGATCTAATGAAAAACTGTTTTTT. It encodes CASSPGQGGSNEKLFF.

This clone came up a few times. The rearrangement uses TRBV19 and TRBJ2-1, with 10 positions matching TRBD1. Germline-derived CDR1 and CDR2 are LNHDA and SQIVND (reference sequence). The junction had 11 bases not matched to a gene; V was cut back by 1 base and J by 8 bases. The CDR3 contains 17 residues. CDR3 DNA: TGTGCCAGTAGTATAGGAACCGGGACAGGGGACGGAGATGAGCAGTTCTTC. Protein: CASSIGTGTGDGDEQFF.